What follows are 11 T cell receptor beta chains derived from one specimen sequenced in a study of blood T cell repertoires in COVID-19. Sequenced by immunoSEQ multiplex PCR; TCRdb stores in-frame clones only, minus some. The profile shows 470,000 or so clones, about 89% of them singletons. The sample comprised peripheral blood. The receptor source for this set is a woman between 25 and 40 years old with acute or convalescent COVID-19.

Concerning this clone: This CDR3 is also generated by other DNA sequences in the sample. The chain couples TRBV11-2 to TRBJ2-7; TRBD2 is a possible D gene (7 bases). Per the germline V gene, CDR1 is SGHAT and CDR2 is FQNNGV. Deletions cut 1 base from V and 3 bases from J, with 10 bases between. This CDR3 spans 14 amino acids. The CDR3 region has the DNA TGTGCCAGCAGCTTAGGGGGGGGGCGCTACGAGCAGTACTTC. Translated: CASSLGGGRYEQYF.

J is TRBJ2-1 and V is TRBV25-1; TRBD1 matches 7 bases. Germline V CDR1 and CDR2: MGHDK, SYGVNS. With 5 bases clipped from V and 4 bases from J, the junction kept 11 bases outside the gene matches. CDR3 size: 16 residues. The DNA for the CDR3 is TGTGCCAGCAGTCTCGTTTCGGGACAGACTTACAATGAGCAGTTCTTC. It yields the protein CASSLVSGQTYNEQFF.

This sequence joins TRBV7-2 and TRBJ2-5, with 12 bases fitting TRBD2. This CDR3 has 16 amino acids. Germline V gives CDR1 SGHTA, CDR2 FQGNSA. V shed 3 bases, J shed 1 base, and the junction held 3 bases outside the gene matches. This CDR3 is CASSFLAGGAQETQYF. In DNA form, the CDR3 reads TGTGCCAGCAGCTTCCTAGCGGGGGGGGCCCAAGAGACCCAGTACTTC.

The J gene is TRBJ2-1, the V gene TRBV6-1; the match to TRBD2 covers 7 bases. The CDR3 runs to 16 residues. V dropped 2 bases and J dropped 4; count of bases not matched to a gene: 8. In germline, CDR1 is MNHNS, CDR2 SASEGT. In DNA, the CDR3 is TGTGCCAGCAGTGAATCGAAGTGGGGGGGGTACAATGAGCAGTTCTTC. It yields the protein CASSESKWGGYNEQFF.

This clone was detected once. The chain uses TRBV12-2 and TRBJ2-1; the table's D call TRBD2 went unverified against the DNA. TRBV12-2 is given as a pseudogene. The CDR3 spans 14 residues. The CDR3 coding sequence is TGTGCAAGTCGCTACCCGGGAAGGGATGATGAGCAGTTCTTC. Translated: CASRYPGRDDEQFF.

The chain is built from TRBV6-5 and TRBJ2-2; D gene ambiguous. Germline CDR1 is MNHEY and CDR2 is SVGAGI. V dropped 2 bases and J dropped 13 bases, with 14 bases sitting between them. The length of the CDR3 is 13 residues. The CDR3 loop is CASSYTEDLLLFF. The DNA for the CDR3 is TGTGCCAGCAGTTACACCGAAGATCTATTGCTGTTTTTT.

The rearrangement joins TRBV2 to TRBJ2-7, with 10 nucleotides matching TRBD1. This CDR3 has 15 amino acids. Germline V gene lookup returns CDR1 SNHLY and CDR2 FYNNEI. The ends lost 8 bases at V and 2 bases at J; junction bases unmatched: 9. The CDR3 protein is CASRSPGQGTYEQYF. For the CDR3, the DNA is TGTGCCAGCCGATCCCCGGGACAGGGGACCTACGAGCAGTACTTC.

This sequence joins TRBV19 and TRBJ2-3; D possibly corresponds to TRBD2 (6 bases). CDR3 size: 14 residues. Germline CDR1 is LNHDA and CDR2 is SQIVND (reference sequence). V was pared by 3 bases and J by 5 bases, with 12 bases between. CDR3 amino acids: CASSMSASEDTQYF. In DNA form, the CDR3 reads TGTGCCAGTAGTATGTCGGCTAGCGAAGATACGCAGTATTTT.

This clone was observed a single time. The V call is TRBV5-4, the J call TRBJ2-1; 7 bases align to TRBD1. The germline gives CDR1 SGHNT, CDR2 YYREEE (reference sequence). CDR3 length equals 15 residues. The V and J ends lost 2 bases and 7 bases, in that order; junction bases with no gene match: 9. The CDR3 region has the DNA TGTGCCAGCAGCTTACCTAACAGGGGACGGAATGAGCAGTTCTTC. This gives the protein CASSLPNRGRNEQFF.

The chain joins TRBV14 to TRBJ1-1; 7 bases are a match to TRBD1. The CDR3 covers 16 residues. The J segment lost 1 base and the V segment lost 3 bases, leaving 8 bases of the junction unmatched. Germline values: CDR1 SGHDN, CDR2 FVKESK. The DNA for the CDR3 is TGTGCCAGCAGCCATCGTCGATGGACAGGGAACACTGAAGCTTTCTTT. This codes for CASSHRRWTGNTEAFF.

The rearrangement links TRBV7-8 to TRBJ2-2, with 9 bases matching TRBD2. Germline CDR1 and CDR2: SGHVS and FQNEAQ. V was pared by 1 base and J by 0 bases, with 12 bases of the junction left unmatched. This CDR3 comprises 20 residues. CDR3 DNA: TGTGCCAGCAGCTTAGTTATGCGGGTAGCGGGGGACGCGAACACCGGGGAGCTGTTTTTT. This encodes CASSLVMRVAGDANTGELFF.